The TCR beta chain under discussion was sequenced for a study of beta chain features in type 1 diabetes. General study points: At VDJ recombination sites, type 1 diabetes patients had fewer insertions and more deleted nucleotides. Shortening of TCRB CDR3s, moderate but significant, appeared in all four CD4+ subsets of Type 1 diabetes patients. PCR might pick shorter templates more often, in the same way for patients and controls. The question of HLA type influencing TCRB rearrangement was one that remained unresolved here.

Sequencing targeted expressed TCRB transcripts, as all isolated RNA had been reverse transcribed. Measured with immunoSEQ multiplex PCR; TCRdb has only the in-frame clones, and not every one. Counted here are 970,000 or so clones, 17% occurring once; the ten biggest clones make up around 0.02%. Remarks on this clone: What it binds is not known.

The V end lost 2 bases, the J end lost 3 bases, and 8 bases lay between the germline ends. Germline CDR1 and CDR2: ENHRY and SYGVKD. The CDR3 loop spans 13 amino acids. The material sequenced was naive CD4+ T cells from blood. The TCR was taken from a woman aged 18 to 35 in good health. The rearrangement joins TRBV10-3 to TRBJ2-7, with D possibly being TRBD2 (5 bases). CDR3 DNA sequence: TGTGCCATCAGTGAGGCTAGCTACTACGAGCAGTACTTC. Protein sequence: CAISEASYYEQYF.